Following are 32 T cell receptor beta chains from one sample sequenced in a study of cytomegalovirus exposure and HLA in healthy donors. Primers: 60 Vbeta forward and 13 Jbeta reverse. The method was immunoSEQ multiplex PCR; TCRdb's version includes in-frame clones alone and lacks a portion of them. The table records over 130,000 clones, roughly 62% of them present only once. The sequencing input was PBMCs. These receptor sequences come from a male donor in good health and CMV-seronegative.

This sequence joins TRBV5-4 and TRBJ1-6; possibly TRBD1 for D (6 bases). Germline loops: CDR1 SGHNT, CDR2 YYREEE (reference sequence). V was shortened by 0 bases and J by 4 bases, with 11 bases between the two germline ends. There are 16 residues in the CDR3. CDR3 residues: CASSLGGGSYNSPLHF. CDR3 nucleotides: TGTGCCAGCAGCTTGGGGGGGGGCAGTTATAATTCACCCCTCCACTTT.

The chain carries TRBV30 and TRBJ1-4, with TRBD1 as a possible D gene (6 bases). V lost 3 bases and J lost 4, with 18 bases in between. Germline V gene data show CDR1 as GTSNPN and CDR2 as SVGIG (reference sequence). The CDR3 extends over 16 amino acids. The CDR3 loop reads CAWRSKGGTNNEKLFF. The CDR3 nucleotides read TGTGCCTGGAGATCCAAGGGGGGGACTAATAATGAAAAACTGTTTTTT.

This clone came up a few times. The rearrangement joins TRBV6-1 to TRBJ2-7, with 9 bases that match TRBD1. This CDR3 comprises 13 residues. Trimming at V came to 9 bases and at J to 3 bases, leaving 6 bases not matched to a gene. Germline V gene data show CDR1 as MNHNS and CDR2 as SASEGT. In DNA, the CDR3 is TGTGCCAGTACCCGGGACAGGGTCTACGAGCAGTACTTC. Translating gives CASTRDRVYEQYF.

The gene calls are TRBV25-1 and TRBJ1-2; no definite D call. This CDR3 is built from 15 residues. V was cut by 2 bases and J by 6 bases, with 16 bases left in between. The V gene's germline CDR1 is MGHDK and CDR2 SYGVNS. The CDR3 bases are TGTGCCAGCAGTGAAGTTGGTTTCGAGGGAAATGGCTACACCTTC. Protein sequence: CASSEVGFEGNGYTF.

The chain has TRBV7-9 and TRBJ2-3; TRBD2 matches at 12 bases. Germline V gives CDR1 SEHNR, CDR2 FQNEAQ (reference sequence). Losses at the gene ends were 7 bases for V and 5 bases for J; bases not matched to a gene: 7. This CDR3 spans 15 amino acids. This CDR3 is CASKFSTSGGDTQYF. The DNA for the CDR3 is TGTGCCAGCAAATTTTCGACTAGCGGGGGAGATACGCAGTATTTT.

The rearrangement joins TRBV7-9 to TRBJ1-5; no firm D call. CDR1 is SEHNR and CDR2 is FQNEAQ in the germline V gene (reference sequence). The CDR3 extends over 14 amino acids. The V and J ends lost 1 base and 3 bases respectively, with 7 bases between them. In DNA, the CDR3 is TGTGCCAGCAGCTTAGTTGGCACCAATCAGCCCCAGCATTTT. Its translation: CASSLVGTNQPQHF.

This clone was counted between two and nine times. The chain uses TRBV18 and TRBJ2-7; TRBD2 might be the D (5 bases). There are 16 residues in the CDR3. The germline V and J ends were trimmed by 2 bases and 3 bases, with 17 bases remaining between them. Germline CDR1 and CDR2: KGHSH and LQKENI. The CDR3 DNA reads as TGTGCCAGCTCACCATTCTCCCGGGGAGACCTCTACGAGCAGTACTTC. Translated: CASSPFSRGDLYEQYF.

This chain links TRBV18 with TRBJ1-6; the D gene is possibly TRBD1 (6 bases). The germline CDR1 and CDR2 sequences are KGHSH and LQKENI. V lost 3 bases to trimming and J lost 5 bases, with 11 bases between them. The CDR3 extends over 15 amino acids. In nucleotides, the CDR3 is TGTGCCAGCTCACCCCGGACAGAAAATAATTCACCCCTCCACTTT. It yields the protein CASSPRTENNSPLHF.

DNA of the CDR3: TGTGCCAGCACCCAGGGGCAGGGGTGGTCACCCCTCCACTTT. Amino acids: CASTQGQGWSPLHF. V is TRBV2 and J is TRBJ1-6, with a tentative D call TRBD1 (6 bases). There are 14 residues in the CDR3. Germline-derived CDR1 and CDR2 are SNHLY and FYNNEI. Trimming took 7 bases from V and 10 from J, leaving 17 bases between them.

In this sample, this clone turned up a few times. V usage is TRBV7-3 and J usage is TRBJ2-2, with a weak D call TRBD1 (6 bases). Trimming removed 4 bases at V and 3 bases at J, with 9 bases between. CDR1 and CDR2 (germline): SGHTA, FQGTGA. The CDR3 is 14 amino acids. As DNA, the CDR3 is TGTGCCAGCAGCTCAGGGGTTGACACCGGGGAGCTGTTTTTT. This sequence encodes CASSSGVDTGELFF.

This chain uses TRBV5-1 with TRBJ1-1; possibly TRBD1 for D (5 bases). The ends were cut back, 0 bases at V and 7 bases at J, with 13 bases in the middle. Germline CDR1 SGHRS, CDR2 YFSETQ. This CDR3 comprises 14 residues. This CDR3 is CASSLGRDGSEAFF. CDR3 nucleotides: TGCGCCAGCAGCTTGGGTAGGGACGGGAGTGAAGCTTTCTTT.

V is TRBV11-3 and J is TRBJ2-3, with 12 positions matching TRBD2. The germline V gene has CDR1 SGHNT and CDR2 YENEEA. This CDR3 is built from 17 residues. V gave up 5 bases and J gave up 4 bases; unmatched junction bases: 10. As DNA, the CDR3 is TGTGCCAGCAGCGGCCGGACTAGCGGGGAAACTTCAGATACGCAGTATTTT. This gives the protein CASSGRTSGETSDTQYF. The full variable domain, in which reference TRBV11-3 and TRBJ2-3 provide the parts outside the CDR3, is EAGVVQSPRYKIIEKKQPVAFWCNPISGHNTLYWYLQNLGQGPELLIRYENEEAVDDSQLPKDRFSAERLKGVDSTLKIQPAELGDSAVYLCASSGRTSGETSDTQYFGPGTRLTVL.

V gene TRBV7-6 combines with J gene TRBJ2-5; 12 bases agree with TRBD1. The CDR3 spans 16 residues. Germline trimming cut 4 bases from V and 2 bases from J; bases unmatched to any gene: 5. Looked up from germline, CDR1 is SGHVS and CDR2 is FNYEAQ. Here the CDR3 reads CASSSAGQGAQETQYF. As DNA, the CDR3 is TGTGCCAGCAGCTCAGCGGGACAGGGGGCTCAAGAGACCCAGTACTTC.

Of note for this clone: An end of the junction differs from the germline gene, which may be a read error. The genes are TRBV30 and TRBJ2-5, with D perhaps matching TRBD1 (6 bases). Germline V gene lookup returns CDR1 GTSNPN and CDR2 SVGIG (reference sequence). This CDR3 is 15 amino acids long. CDR3 residues: CVWSKDRSPQETQYF. The CDR3 bases are TGTGTCTGGAGTAAAGACAGGTCACCCCAAGAGACCCAGTACTTC.

For the CDR3, the DNA is TGTGCCAGCAGCAAAGTGCGGGGGGGCCGAGATACGCAGTATTTT. This translates into CASSKVRGGRDTQYF. The V gene is TRBV7-8, the J gene TRBJ2-3, with TRBD2 identical over 9 bases. This CDR3 is built from 15 residues. V lost 5 bases, J lost 5 bases, and 8 bases stayed unmatched. The germline CDR1 and CDR2 sequences are SGHVS and FQNEAQ.

In this sample, this clone turned up a few times. This rearrangement joins TRBV19 to TRBJ2-5; a weak D match, TRBD2 (7 bases). Trimming left V 9 bases short and J 4 bases short, with 24 bases between. Germline values: CDR1 LNHDA, CDR2 SQIVND (reference sequence). The CDR3 is made up of 16 amino acids. The CDR3 region is CASSKGGSSIGETQYF. CDR3 sequence (DNA): TGTGCCAGCTCAAAGGGGGGGTCCTCCATAGGAGAGACCCAGTACTTC.

The chain couples TRBV6-1 to TRBJ1-2, with a tentative D call TRBD1 (6 bases). Trimming shortened V by 6 bases and J by 0 bases, and 11 bases separated the two germline ends. The CDR3 covers 14 residues. CDR1 and CDR2 from the germline V gene are MNHNS and SASEGT. CDR3 protein: CASSRDTTNYGYTF. The CDR3, as DNA: TGTGCCAGCAGCCGGGACACAACTAACTATGGCTACACCTTC.

V gene TRBV6-1 combines with J gene TRBJ2-5; TRBD1 is a possible D gene (5 bases). CDR3 length: 17 amino acids. Trimming shortened V by 1 base and J by 5 bases, and 20 bases separated the two germline ends. Germline assignment: CDR1 MNHNS and CDR2 SASEGT. CDR3 in DNA: TGTGCCAGCAGTGAAGGTCCTTATGGACATCGTGGGGAGACCCAGTACTTC. Translation gives CASSEGPYGHRGETQYF.

V usage is TRBV4-3 and J usage is TRBJ1-1; D is undetermined. Between the trimmed V and J ends, which lost 1 base and 4 bases, there was a span of 7 bases. Germline V gives CDR1 LGHNA, CDR2 YSLEER. CDR3 length: 13 amino acids. CDR3 sequence (DNA): TGCGCCAGCAGCCAAGGGCTTCGCACTGAAGCTTTCTTT. Translation: CASSQGLRTEAFF.

This clone has just a few counts. This chain uses TRBV5-1 with TRBJ1-2; 9 nucleotides agree with TRBD1. Germline V lookup: CDR1 SGHRS, CDR2 YFSETQ. After removal of 0 bases from V and 2 bases from J, the junction contained 2 bases not matched to a gene. CDR3 size: 15 residues. The CDR3 reads CASSLGTGENYGYTF. CDR3 sequence (DNA): TGCGCCAGCAGCTTGGGGACAGGGGAGAACTATGGCTACACCTTC.

V usage is TRBV10-3 and J usage is TRBJ2-7; 9 bases are shared with TRBD1. V lost 3 bases and J lost 1; bases outside the gene matches: 4. Germline V CDR1 and CDR2: ENHRY, SYGVKD. The CDR3 is made up of 15 amino acids. The CDR3 here is CAISDPGQGSYEQYF. CDR3 coding DNA: TGTGCCATCAGTGATCCGGGACAGGGATCCTACGAGCAGTACTTC.

The chain carries TRBV7-9 and TRBJ1-2; 11 positions match TRBD1. V lost 5 bases to trimming and J lost 6 bases; unmatched junction nucleotides: 14. The CDR3 contains 17 residues. Germline lookup yields CDR1 SEHNR and CDR2 FQNEAQ (reference sequence). CDR3 protein: CASSPKIGQGAVHGYTF. DNA for the CDR3: TGTGCCAGCAGCCCCAAAATTGGACAGGGGGCAGTTCATGGCTACACCTTC. Filled out from reference TRBV7-9 and TRBJ1-2, the complete variable domain reads DTGVSQNPRHKITKRGQNVTFRCDPISEHNRLYWYRQTLGQGPEFLTYFQNEAQLEKSRLLSDRFSAERPKGSFSTLEIQRTEQGDSAMYLCASSPKIGQGAVHGYTFGSGTRLTVV.

The V gene is TRBV7-8, the J gene TRBJ1-1, with 7 bases matching TRBD1. Per germline, CDR1 SGHVS and CDR2 FQNEAQ. This CDR3 is built from 16 residues. The trim removed 0 bases at V and 4 bases at J, leaving 8 bases unmatched. The CDR3 here is CASSLAPTGLSTEAFF. The CDR3 DNA sequence: TGTGCCAGCAGCTTAGCGCCGACAGGGCTGAGCACTGAAGCTTTCTTT.

The chain couples TRBV18 to TRBJ2-2, with a tentative D call TRBD1 (5 bases). This CDR3 is 16 amino acids long. The V end was cut by 3 bases, the J end by 4 bases, with 15 bases between. Per the germline V gene, CDR1 is KGHSH and CDR2 is LQKENI. The CDR3 protein is CASSPSWGSGTGELFF. CDR3 bases: TGTGCCAGCTCACCTTCTTGGGGCTCGGGCACCGGGGAGCTGTTTTTT.

The chain has TRBV30 and TRBJ2-7, with TRBD1 matching over 7 bases. The CDR3 loop spans 13 amino acids. Germline CDR1 and CDR2: GTSNPN and SVGIG (reference sequence). J lost 5 bases, V lost 3 bases, and 7 bases had no gene match. Here the CDR3 reads CAWSGQVPHEQYF. The CDR3 DNA reads as TGTGCCTGGAGCGGACAGGTCCCCCACGAGCAGTACTTC.

As regards this clone: Other DNA sequences in the sample encode the same CDR3. The gene calls are TRBV30 and TRBJ1-5; D gene uncertain. The germline gives CDR1 GTSNPN, CDR2 SVGIG (reference sequence). The CDR3 loop spans 13 amino acids. V was cut by 2 bases and J by 3 bases, with 8 bases left in between. CDR3 sequence reads: CAWSRQDNQPQHF. For the CDR3, the DNA is TGTGCCTGGAGTCGCCAGGACAATCAGCCCCAGCATTTT.

V and J are TRBV18 and TRBJ2-7; TRBD1 matches 9 bases. From germline, CDR1 is KGHSH and CDR2 LQKENI. V shed 3 bases and J 2 bases; nucleotides not matched to a gene: 2. This CDR3 contains 14 residues. The CDR3 coding sequence is TGTGCCAGCTCACCCGGGACAGGGCCCTACGAGCAGTACTTC. It is translated as CASSPGTGPYEQYF.

The chain couples TRBV7-3 to TRBJ1-3, with a weak D call TRBD1 (5 bases). The V and J ends lost 9 bases and 0 bases respectively, with 18 bases between them. The CDR3 runs to 16 residues. Germline V gene sequence: CDR1 SGHTA, CDR2 FQGTGA. CDR3 in amino acids: CARGRDLSNSGNTIYF. The CDR3 DNA reads as TGTGCCAGGGGGAGGGACCTATCCAACTCTGGAAACACCATATATTTT.

J is TRBJ2-3 and V is TRBV11-3, with TRBD2 matching 14 bases. From germline, CDR1 is SGHNT and CDR2 YENEEA. Germline trimming cut 5 bases from V and 7 bases from J; bases unmatched to any gene: 5. The CDR3 covers 15 residues. CDR3 nucleotide sequence: TGTGCCAGCAGCCCTGGACTAGCGGGGGGTTATACGCAGTATTTT. It translates to CASSPGLAGGYTQYF.

The J gene is TRBJ1-5, the V gene TRBV15, with TRBD1 matching 10 bases. Germline CDR1 and CDR2: LNHNV and YYDKDF (reference sequence). J gave up 0 bases and V 2 bases, and 13 bases lay outside the gene matches. The CDR3 contains 20 residues. The CDR3 spells CATSRTYPGTGAYSNQPQHF. CDR3 bases: TGTGCCACCAGCAGAACTTATCCCGGGACAGGGGCGTATAGCAATCAGCCCCAGCATTTT.

This clone was observed a handful of times. V usage is TRBV28 and J usage is TRBJ2-2, with a weak D call TRBD2 (5 bases). Trimming left V 3 bases short and J 7 bases short, with 9 bases between. The CDR3 runs 13 residues. Germline values: CDR1 MDHEN, CDR2 SYDVKM. The CDR3 DNA follows: TGTGCCAGCAGTTTGGGCGCGGGCGGGGAGCTGTTTTTT. Translating gives CASSLGAGGELFF.

The chain is built from TRBV12-5 and TRBJ2-7; D is unclear. The CDR3 spans 14 residues. Germline lookup yields CDR1 LGHNT and CDR2 FRNRAP. V lost 4 bases and J 10 bases, leaving 20 bases between the germline ends. CDR3: CASGSTQMSVHQYF. DNA for the CDR3: TGTGCTAGTGGTTCCACCCAAATGTCGGTTCACCAGTACTTC. Drawing the rest from reference TRBV12-5 and TRBJ2-7, the complete variable domain is DARVTQTPRHKVTEMGQEVTMRCQPILGHNTVFWYRQTMMQGLELLAYFRNRAPLDDSGMPKDRFSAEMPDATLATLKIQPSEPRDSAVYFCASGSTQMSVHQYFGPGTRLTVT.